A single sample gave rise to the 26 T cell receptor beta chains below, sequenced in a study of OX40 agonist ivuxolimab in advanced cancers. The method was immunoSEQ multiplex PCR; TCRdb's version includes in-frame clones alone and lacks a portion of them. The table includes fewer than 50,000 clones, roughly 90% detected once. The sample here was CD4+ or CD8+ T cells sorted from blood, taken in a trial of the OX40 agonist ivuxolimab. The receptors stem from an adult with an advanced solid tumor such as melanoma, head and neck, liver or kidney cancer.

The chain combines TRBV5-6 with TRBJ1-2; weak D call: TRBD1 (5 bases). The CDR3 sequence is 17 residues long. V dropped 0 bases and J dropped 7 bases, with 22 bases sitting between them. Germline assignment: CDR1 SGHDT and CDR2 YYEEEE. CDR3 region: CASSLAGGEVTASGYTF. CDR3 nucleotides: TGTGCCAGCAGCTTGGCCGGGGGAGAGGTGACAGCCTCTGGCTACACCTTC.

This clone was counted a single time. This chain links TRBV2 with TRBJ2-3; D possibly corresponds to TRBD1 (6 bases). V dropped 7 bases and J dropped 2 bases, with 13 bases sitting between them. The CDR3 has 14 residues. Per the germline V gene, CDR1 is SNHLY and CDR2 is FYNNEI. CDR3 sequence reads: CASKIGQYTDTQYF. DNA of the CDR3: TGTGCCAGCAAGATAGGACAGTACACAGATACGCAGTATTTT.

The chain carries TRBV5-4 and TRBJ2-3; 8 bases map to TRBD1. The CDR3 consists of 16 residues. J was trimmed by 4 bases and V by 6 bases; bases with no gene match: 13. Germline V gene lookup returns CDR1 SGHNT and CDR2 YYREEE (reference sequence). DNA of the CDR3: TGTGCCAGCAAACCTAGGACAGGGAATTCAGCAGATACGCAGTATTTT. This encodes CASKPRTGNSADTQYF.

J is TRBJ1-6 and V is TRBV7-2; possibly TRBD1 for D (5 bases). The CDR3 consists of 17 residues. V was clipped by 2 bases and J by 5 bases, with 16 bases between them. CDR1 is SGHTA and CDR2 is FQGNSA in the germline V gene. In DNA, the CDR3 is TGTGCCAGCAGCTTAAACGCAGGGATGTCCAATAATTCACCCCTCCACTTT. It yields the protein CASSLNAGMSNNSPLHF.

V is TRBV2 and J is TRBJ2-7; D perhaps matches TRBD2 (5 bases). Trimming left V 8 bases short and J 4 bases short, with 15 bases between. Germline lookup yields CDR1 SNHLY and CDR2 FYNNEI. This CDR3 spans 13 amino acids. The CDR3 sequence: CASLYRTGYEQYF. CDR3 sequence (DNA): TGTGCCAGCCTTTACCGGACGGGGTACGAGCAGTACTTC.

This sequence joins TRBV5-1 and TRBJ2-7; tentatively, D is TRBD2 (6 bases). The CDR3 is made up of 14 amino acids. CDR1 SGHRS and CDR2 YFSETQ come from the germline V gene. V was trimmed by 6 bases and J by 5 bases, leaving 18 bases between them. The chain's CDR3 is CASTPLGTAHEQYF. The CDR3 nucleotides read TGCGCCAGCACCCCTCTTGGGACTGCACACGAGCAGTACTTC.

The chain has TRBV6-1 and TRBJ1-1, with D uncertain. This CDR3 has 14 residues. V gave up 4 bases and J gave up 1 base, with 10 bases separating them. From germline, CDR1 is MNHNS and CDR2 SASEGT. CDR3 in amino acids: CASSAGTWNTEAFF. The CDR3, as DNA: TGTGCCAGCAGTGCCGGAACATGGAACACTGAAGCTTTCTTT.

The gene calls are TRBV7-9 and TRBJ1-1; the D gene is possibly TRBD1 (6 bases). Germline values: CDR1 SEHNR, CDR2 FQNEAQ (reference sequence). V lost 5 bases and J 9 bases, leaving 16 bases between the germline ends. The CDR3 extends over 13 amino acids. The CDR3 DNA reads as TGTGCCAGCAGCCACAGGGATCCCCCTCAAGCTTTCTTT. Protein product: CASSHRDPPQAFF.

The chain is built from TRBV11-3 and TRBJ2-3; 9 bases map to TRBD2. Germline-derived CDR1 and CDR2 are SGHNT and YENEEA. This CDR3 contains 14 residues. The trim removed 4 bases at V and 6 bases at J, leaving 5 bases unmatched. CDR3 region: CASSYGLATDTQYF. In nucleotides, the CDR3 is TGTGCCAGCAGCTACGGACTAGCGACCGATACGCAGTATTTT. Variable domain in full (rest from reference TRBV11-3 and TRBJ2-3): EAGVVQSPRYKIIEKKQPVAFWCNPISGHNTLYWYLQNLGQGPELLIRYENEEAVDDSQLPKDRFSAERLKGVDSTLKIQPAELGDSAVYLCASSYGLATDTQYFGPGTRLTVL.

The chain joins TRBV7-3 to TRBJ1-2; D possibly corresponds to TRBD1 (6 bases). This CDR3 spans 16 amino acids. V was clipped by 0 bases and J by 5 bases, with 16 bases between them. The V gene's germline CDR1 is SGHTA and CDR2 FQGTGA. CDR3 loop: CASSLTGARGRYGYTF. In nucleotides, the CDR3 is TGTGCCAGCAGCTTAACAGGGGCGAGGGGGAGGTATGGCTACACCTTC.

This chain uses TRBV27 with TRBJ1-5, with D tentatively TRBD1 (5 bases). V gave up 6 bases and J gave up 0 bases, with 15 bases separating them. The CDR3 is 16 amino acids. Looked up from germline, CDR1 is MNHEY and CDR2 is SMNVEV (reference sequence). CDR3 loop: CASSPMAGFSNQPQHF. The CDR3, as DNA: TGTGCCAGCAGCCCTATGGCAGGGTTTAGCAATCAGCCCCAGCATTTT.

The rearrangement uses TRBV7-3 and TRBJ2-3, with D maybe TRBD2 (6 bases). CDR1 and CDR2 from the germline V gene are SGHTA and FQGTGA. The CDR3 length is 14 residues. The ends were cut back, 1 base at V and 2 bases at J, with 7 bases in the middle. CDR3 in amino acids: CASSLSGDTDTQYF. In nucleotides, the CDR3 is TGTGCCAGCAGCTTAAGCGGGGACACAGATACGCAGTATTTT.

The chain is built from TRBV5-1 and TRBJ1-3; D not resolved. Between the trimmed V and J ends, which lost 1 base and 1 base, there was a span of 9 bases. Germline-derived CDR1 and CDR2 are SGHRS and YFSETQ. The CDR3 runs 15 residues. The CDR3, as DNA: TGCGCCAGCAGCTTGACAGCCAATTCTGGAAACACCATATATTTT. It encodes CASSLTANSGNTIYF.

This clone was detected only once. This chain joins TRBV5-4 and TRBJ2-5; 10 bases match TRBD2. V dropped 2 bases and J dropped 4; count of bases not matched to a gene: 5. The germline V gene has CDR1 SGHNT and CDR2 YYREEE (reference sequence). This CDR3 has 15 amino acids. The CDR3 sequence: CASSLAGGLRETQYF. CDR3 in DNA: TGTGCCAGCAGCTTAGCGGGGGGGCTGAGAGAGACCCAGTACTTC. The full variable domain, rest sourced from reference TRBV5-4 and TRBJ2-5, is ETGVTQSPTHLIKTRGQQVTLRCSSQSGHNTVSWYQQALGQGPQFIFQYYREEENGRGNFPPRFSGLQFPNYSSELNVNALELDDSALYLCASSLAGGLRETQYFGPGTRLLVL.

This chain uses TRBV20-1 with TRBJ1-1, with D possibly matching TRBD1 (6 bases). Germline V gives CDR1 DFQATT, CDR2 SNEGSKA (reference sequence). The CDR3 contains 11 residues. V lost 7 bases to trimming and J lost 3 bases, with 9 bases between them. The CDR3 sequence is CSVRGDTEAFF. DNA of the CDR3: TGCAGTGTGAGGGGGGACACTGAAGCTTTCTTT.

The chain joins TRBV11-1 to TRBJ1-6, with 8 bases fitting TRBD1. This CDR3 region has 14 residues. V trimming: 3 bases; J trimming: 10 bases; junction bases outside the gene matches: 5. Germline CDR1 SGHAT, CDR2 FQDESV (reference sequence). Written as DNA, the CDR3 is TGTGCCAGCAGCTTGAGGACAGGGATGTCACCCCTCCACTTT. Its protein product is CASSLRTGMSPLHF.

CDR3 residues: CAISFPLTGLDDYNEQFF. CDR3 coding DNA: TGTGCCATCAGTTTCCCACTGACAGGGTTGGATGACTACAATGAGCAGTTCTTC. This chain uses TRBV10-3 with TRBJ2-1; 7 bases fit TRBD1. The CDR3 runs to 18 residues. CDR1 is ENHRY and CDR2 is SYGVKD in the germline V gene. V gave up 5 bases and J gave up 3 bases; unmatched junction bases: 16.

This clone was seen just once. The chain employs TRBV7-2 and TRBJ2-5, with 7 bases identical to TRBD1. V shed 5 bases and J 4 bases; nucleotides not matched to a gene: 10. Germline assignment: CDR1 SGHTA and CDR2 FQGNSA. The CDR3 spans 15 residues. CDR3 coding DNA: TGTGCCAGCAGCGAACAGGGGCGGCTGAGAGAGACCCAGTACTTC. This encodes CASSEQGRLRETQYF. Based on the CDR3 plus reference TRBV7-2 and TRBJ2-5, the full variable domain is GAGVSQSPSNKVTEKGKDVELRCDPISGHTALYWYRQSLGQGLEFLIYFQGNSAPDKSGLPSDRFSAERTGGSVSTLTIQRTQQEDSAVYLCASSEQGRLRETQYFGPGTRLLVL.

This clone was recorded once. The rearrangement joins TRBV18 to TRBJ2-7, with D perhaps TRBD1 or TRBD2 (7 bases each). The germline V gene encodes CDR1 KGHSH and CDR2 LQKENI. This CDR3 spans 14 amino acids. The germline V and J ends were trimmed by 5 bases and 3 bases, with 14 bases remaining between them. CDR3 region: CASSAAGGGYEQYF. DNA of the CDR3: TGTGCCAGCTCAGCAGCAGGGGGGGGCTACGAGCAGTACTTC.

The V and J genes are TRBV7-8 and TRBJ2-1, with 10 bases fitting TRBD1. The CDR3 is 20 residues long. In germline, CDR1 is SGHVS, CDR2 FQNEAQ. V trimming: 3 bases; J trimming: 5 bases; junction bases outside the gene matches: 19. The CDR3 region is CASSLPGQGLERGSHNEQFF. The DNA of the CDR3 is TGTGCCAGCAGCTTGCCGGGACAGGGGTTAGAGCGGGGGAGTCACAATGAGCAGTTCTTC.

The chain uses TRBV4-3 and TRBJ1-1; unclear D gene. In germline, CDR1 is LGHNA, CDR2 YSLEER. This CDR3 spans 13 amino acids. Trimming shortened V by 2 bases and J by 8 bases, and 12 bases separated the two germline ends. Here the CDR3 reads CASSQIRAGEAFF. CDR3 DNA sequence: TGCGCCAGCAGCCAAATCCGGGCAGGCGAAGCTTTCTTT.

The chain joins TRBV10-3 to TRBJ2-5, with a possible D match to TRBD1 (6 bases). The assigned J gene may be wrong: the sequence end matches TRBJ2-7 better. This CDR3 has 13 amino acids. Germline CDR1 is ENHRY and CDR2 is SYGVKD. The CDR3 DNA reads TGTGCCATCAGTGGGGGGCTCGGCTACGAGCAGTACTTC. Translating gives CAISGGLGYEQYF.

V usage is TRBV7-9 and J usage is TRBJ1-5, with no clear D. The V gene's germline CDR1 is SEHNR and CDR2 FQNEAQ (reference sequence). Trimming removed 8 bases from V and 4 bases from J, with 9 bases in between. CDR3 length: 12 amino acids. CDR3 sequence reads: CASALPNQPQHF. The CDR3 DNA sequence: TGTGCCAGCGCCTTGCCGAATCAGCCCCAGCATTTT.

The CDR3 DNA is TGTGCCAGCAGTTTAAACAGGAATCAGCCCCAGCATTTT. This encodes CASSLNRNQPQHF. The rearrangement joins TRBV27 to TRBJ1-5, with TRBD1 as a possible D gene (5 bases). The CDR3 loop spans 13 amino acids. V was pared by 2 bases and J by 4 bases, with 6 bases between. Germline V gene data show CDR1 as MNHEY and CDR2 as SMNVEV (reference sequence).

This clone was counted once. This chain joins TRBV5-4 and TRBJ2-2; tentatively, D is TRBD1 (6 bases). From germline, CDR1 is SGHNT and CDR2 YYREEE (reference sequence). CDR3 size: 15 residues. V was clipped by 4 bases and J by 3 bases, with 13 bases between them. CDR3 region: CASSPSPGDTGELFF. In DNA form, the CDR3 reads TGTGCCAGCAGCCCAAGTCCAGGGGACACCGGGGAGCTGTTTTTT.

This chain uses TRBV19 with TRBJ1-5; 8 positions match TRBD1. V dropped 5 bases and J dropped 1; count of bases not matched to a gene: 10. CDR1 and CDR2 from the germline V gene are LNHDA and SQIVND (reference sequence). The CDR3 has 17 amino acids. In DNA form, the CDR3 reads TGTGCCAGTAGTTACGGACAGGGCGGGTTGAGCAATCAGCCCCAGCATTTT. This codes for CASSYGQGGLSNQPQHF. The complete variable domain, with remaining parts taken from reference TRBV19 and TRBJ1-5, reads DGGITQSPKYLFRKEGQNVTLSCEQNLNHDAMYWYRQDPGQGLRLIYYSQIVNDFQKGDIAEGYSVSREKKESFPLTVTSAQKNPTAFYLCASSYGQGGLSNQPQHFGDGTRLSIL.